This TCR beta chain was recorded in a study of control samples from healthy donors and cancer patients. The method was immunoSEQ multiplex PCR; TCRdb's version includes in-frame clones alone and lacks a portion of them. The sample records 75,000 to 95,000 clones, 80% to 95% being singletons. This TCR came from a woman aged 25 to 39 in good health. The sample consisted of blood.

DNA for the CDR3: TGTGCCAGCAGCCAGGGACTAGCGTACTACAATGAGCAGTTCTTC. It is translated as CASSQGLAYYNEQFF. V gene TRBV14 combines with J gene TRBJ2-1, with TRBD2 identical over 10 bases. V was clipped by 3 bases and J by 3 bases; unmatched bases: 2. CDR3 length equals 15 residues. Germline CDR1 and CDR2: SGHDN and FVKESK.